This TCR beta chain comes out of a study of Graves' ophthalmopathy and Graves' hyperthyroidism. Notes on the study in general: Sensitivity reached 70.59% and specificity about 73% when the model predicted ophthalmopathy progression. Blood also carried most expanded thyroid clonotypes exceeding 0.001 frequency. Stable hyperthyroidism and ophthalmopathy were told apart by a 13-signature model, which achieved about 88% sensitivity and roughly 80% specificity.

The V end was cut by 6 bases, the J end by 5 bases, with 19 bases between. Per germline, CDR1 SNHLY and CDR2 FYNNEI. The CDR3 consists of 15 residues. Amplification of TCR beta CDR3 regions used RNA transcripts. HTBI-primed first-round RT-PCR preceded second-round multiplex PCR. From the multiplex PCR reads, TCRdb called clonotypes with MiXCR, one entry per CDR3 protein. The data contain almost 750,000 distinct CDR3 sequences, roughly two fifths of them seen just once; the ten biggest clones take up around 40%. Worth noting for this clonotype: The antigen is undetermined.

Material for sequencing was peripheral blood. The chain couples TRBV2 to TRBJ2-5; perhaps TRBD1 as D (5 bases). This clonotype was obtained from an adult man with Graves' ophthalmopathy. For the CDR3, the DNA is TGTGCCAGCAGAGTCGGTGGGAAGGGGTATGAGACCCAGTACTTC. It translates to CASRVGGKGYETQYF.